These 16 T cell receptor beta chains came from one sample sequenced in a study of Tregs in tolerant kidney transplant recipients. Profiled with immunoSEQ multiplex PCR; TCRdb holds only in-frame clones, not every one. The table shows 75,000 to 95,000 clones, with approximately 90% occurring only once. The sample consisted of CD8+ T cells from blood. The receptors come from a human donor in good health.

The CDR3 here is CASSQGGTPTNNEQFF. The CDR3 DNA sequence: TGTGCCAGCAGCCAGGGAGGGACACCTACAAACAATGAGCAGTTCTTC. J is TRBJ2-1 and V is TRBV13; maybe TRBD2 (7 bases). The CDR3 covers 16 residues. Trimming removed 5 bases from V and 5 bases from J, with 19 bases in between. The V gene's germline CDR1 is PRHDT and CDR2 FYEKMQ (reference sequence).

This rearrangement joins TRBV7-9 to TRBJ2-1; D not resolved. The germline V gene has CDR1 SEHNR and CDR2 FQNEAQ (reference sequence). Trimming stripped 7 bases from V and 5 bases from J, with 15 bases between. The CDR3 totals 14 residues. The chain's CDR3 is CASIRVGRDNEQFF. The DNA for the CDR3 is TGTGCCAGCATTAGGGTAGGAAGGGACAATGAGCAGTTCTTC.

The chain has TRBV7-2 and TRBJ2-2, with D possibly being TRBD1 or TRBD2 (5 bases each). This CDR3 is 15 amino acids long. In germline, CDR1 is SGHTA, CDR2 FQGNSA. The ends were cut back, 5 bases at V and 4 bases at J, with 14 bases in the middle. The DNA of the CDR3 is TGTGCCAGCAGCCCGGGACCAGATCGCACCGGGGAGCTGTTTTTT. It encodes CASSPGPDRTGELFF.

This clone has a single count. The rearrangement links TRBV11-3 to TRBJ2-3; no clear D gene. Germline assignment: CDR1 SGHNT and CDR2 YENEEA. The CDR3 is made up of 18 amino acids. The V end lost 0 bases, the J end lost 0 bases, and 16 bases lay between the germline ends. The CDR3 coding sequence is TGTGCCAGCAGCTTAGATCCCACAGCGAGCCCGAGCACAGATACGCAGTATTTT. This gives the protein CASSLDPTASPSTDTQYF. The variable domain in full, completed from reference TRBV11-3 and TRBJ2-3, reads EAGVVQSPRYKIIEKKQPVAFWCNPISGHNTLYWYLQNLGQGPELLIRYENEEAVDDSQLPKDRFSAERLKGVDSTLKIQPAELGDSAVYLCASSLDPTASPSTDTQYFGPGTRLTVL.

The V gene is TRBV9, the J gene TRBJ1-1; D not certain. The V end was cut by 5 bases, the J end by 7 bases, with 6 bases between. CDR1 and CDR2 from the germline V gene are SGDLS and YYNGEE. This CDR3 has 10 amino acids. CDR3 coding DNA: TGTGCCAGCAGGCAAGGTGAAGCTTTCTTT. Residues: CASRQGEAFF.

The chain employs TRBV5-5 and TRBJ1-2; D unclear. CDR3 size: 14 residues. In germline, CDR1 is SGHKS, CDR2 YYEKEE (reference sequence). The V gene lost 1 base and the J gene lost 3 bases, with 10 bases spanning the gap. CDR3 DNA sequence: TGTGCCAGCAGCTTGTATGGGTCGGACTATGGCTACACCTTC. This codes for CASSLYGSDYGYTF.

This rearrangement joins TRBV7-3 to TRBJ1-2; D possibly corresponds to TRBD1 (5 bases). Trimming shortened V by 6 bases and J by 4 bases, and 12 bases separated the two germline ends. CDR1 is SGHTA, CDR2 FQGTGA, per germline. The CDR3 has 13 residues. The CDR3 DNA is TGTGCCAGCAGTCGTGACGGGACCTATGGCTACACCTTC. Protein: CASSRDGTYGYTF. Full variable domain (remainder filled in from reference TRBV7-3 and TRBJ1-2): GAGVSQTPSNKVTEKGKYVELRCDPISGHTALYWYRQSLGQGPEFLIYFQGTGAADDSGLPNDRFFAVRPEGSVSTLKIQRTERGDSAVYLCASSRDGTYGYTFGSGTRLTVV.

The chain carries TRBV19 and TRBJ1-2; no reliable D call. V was pared by 4 bases and J by 5 bases, with 8 bases between. CDR3 length equals 12 residues. Germline lookup yields CDR1 LNHDA and CDR2 SQIVND (reference sequence). CDR3 in amino acids: CASSNRPYGYTF. As DNA, the CDR3 is TGTGCCAGTAGTAACCGGCCGTATGGCTACACCTTC.

The V and J genes are TRBV29-1 and TRBJ2-1, with D perhaps TRBD1 (6 bases). The CDR3 is 14 residues long. Germline V gene lookup returns CDR1 SQVTM and CDR2 ANQGSEA. Trimming removed 7 bases at V and 5 bases at J, with 18 bases between. CDR3 sequence reads: CSAEGGTNNNEQFF. The CDR3 nucleotides are TGCAGCGCCGAGGGTGGGACAAATAACAATGAGCAGTTCTTC.

This clone was seen a single time. This chain links TRBV5-1 with TRBJ2-7; TRBD2 matches at 14 bases. The germline gives CDR1 SGHRS, CDR2 YFSETQ. Losses at the gene ends were 4 bases for V and 4 bases for J; bases not matched to a gene: 7. The CDR3 is 16 residues long. The CDR3 reads CASSPRLAGGVYEQYF. DNA of the CDR3: TGCGCCAGCAGCCCTAGACTAGCGGGAGGGGTTTACGAGCAGTACTTC.

CDR3 bases: TGTGCCAGCAGCGTCTTAATGAACACTGAAGCTTTCTTT. Translated: CASSVLMNTEAFF. The chain recombines TRBV9 with TRBJ1-1; D not certain. V lost 2 bases and J 0 bases, leaving 5 bases between the germline ends. Germline assignment: CDR1 SGDLS and CDR2 YYNGEE. This CDR3 has 13 amino acids.

The rearrangement links TRBV11-1 to TRBJ2-7, with 8 nucleotides matching TRBD1. V lost 5 bases, J lost 2 bases, and 5 bases stayed unmatched. This CDR3 comprises 14 residues. In germline, CDR1 is SGHAT, CDR2 FQDESV (reference sequence). The CDR3 DNA sequence: TGTGCCAGCAGCCCCAGGGACAGGACCTACGAGCAGTACTTC. It translates to CASSPRDRTYEQYF.

The rearrangement uses TRBV6-1 and TRBJ2-3; 11 bases fit TRBD2. This CDR3 has 15 amino acids. V shed 1 base and J 9 bases; nucleotides not matched to a gene: 6. Germline lookup yields CDR1 MNHNS and CDR2 SASEGT. The DNA for the CDR3 is TGTGCCAGCAGTGAAGATAGCGGGGGGGCCACAACGCAGTATTTT. Amino acid sequence: CASSEDSGGATTQYF.

The J gene is TRBJ2-3, the V gene TRBV6-4; 11 bases align to TRBD1. Unmatched junction bases numbered 5, after V lost 4 bases and J lost 5 bases. CDR3 length: 15 residues. CDR1 MRHNA and CDR2 SNTAGT come from the germline V gene. In nucleotides, the CDR3 is TGTGCCAGCAGTGTTGGGGGACAGGGGGTAGATACGCAGTATTTT. It codes for CASSVGGQGVDTQYF.

This chain connects TRBV6-1 to TRBJ1-5; D uncertain. Looked up from germline, CDR1 is MNHNS and CDR2 is SASEGT. The CDR3 is made up of 15 amino acids. V was pared by 2 bases and J by 7 bases, with 15 bases between. The CDR3 region has the DNA TGTGCCAGCAGTGAACCTCCAGTCTCGGGGCAGCCCCAGCATTTT. Translation gives CASSEPPVSGQPQHF.

V is TRBV9 and J is TRBJ2-7, with D unclear. Trimming took off 4 bases at V and 1 base at J, with 9 bases between the two ends. The CDR3 consists of 13 residues. Germline V gene data show CDR1 as SGDLS and CDR2 as YYNGEE. The CDR3 DNA sequence: TGTGCCAGCAGCCCCCGGAGTTCCTACGAGCAGTACTTC. It codes for CASSPRSSYEQYF.